This record concerns one T cell receptor beta chain sequence. Its specificity is unknown. Trimming took 1 base from V and 0 from J, leaving 11 bases between them. CDR1 and CDR2 (germline): WNHNN, SYGVQD (reference sequence). The CDR3 totals 16 residues. The entry originates in a study of a mutant IDH1 vaccine in newly diagnosed glioma. Clones were read by immunoSEQ multiplex PCR, and TCRdb kept only the in-frame ones, dropping some. The data hold 92,000 or so clones, with 82% observed a single time. Documented time point: baseline, week 1 (first vaccination visit). The sample's treatment: pre-vaccination baseline after standard-of-care therapy. General study results and limits: Vaccine-induced immune responses were detected in roughly 93% of patients.

The chain joins TRBV10-1 to TRBJ2-3; D call uncertain. The sample in question was PBMCs, obtained from a glioma patient treated with radiotherapy, temozolomide or both. The sequence was collected from a man aged 40-49 years with glioma. Some clones in this sample may be carry-over from other donors' samples. The CDR3 region is CASSEFGFSSTDTQYF. The CDR3, as DNA: TGCGCCAGCAGTGAGTTCGGCTTCTCTAGCACAGATACGCAGTATTTT.